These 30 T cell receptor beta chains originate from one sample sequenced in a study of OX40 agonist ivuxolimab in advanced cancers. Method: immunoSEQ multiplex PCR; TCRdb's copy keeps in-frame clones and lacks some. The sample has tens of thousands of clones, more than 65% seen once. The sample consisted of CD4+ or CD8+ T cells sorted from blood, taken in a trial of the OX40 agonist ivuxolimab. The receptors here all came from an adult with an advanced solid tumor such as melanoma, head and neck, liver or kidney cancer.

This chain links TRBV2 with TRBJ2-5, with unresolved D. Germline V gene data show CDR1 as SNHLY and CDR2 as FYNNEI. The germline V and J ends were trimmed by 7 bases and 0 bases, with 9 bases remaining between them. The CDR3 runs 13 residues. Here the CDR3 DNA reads TGTGCCAGCAATTGGGGTAACCAAGAGACCCAGTACTTC. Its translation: CASNWGNQETQYF. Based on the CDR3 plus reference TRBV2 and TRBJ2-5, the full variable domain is EPEVTQTPSHQVTQMGQEVILRCVPISNHLYFYWYRQILGQKVEFLVSFYNNEISEKSEIFDDQFSVERPDGSNFTLKIRSTKLEDSAMYFCASNWGNQETQYFGPGTRLLVL.

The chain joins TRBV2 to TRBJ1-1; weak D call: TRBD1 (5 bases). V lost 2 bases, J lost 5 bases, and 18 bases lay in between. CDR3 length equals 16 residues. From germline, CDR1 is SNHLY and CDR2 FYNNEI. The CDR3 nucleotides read TGTGCCAGCAGTGAACCCGAGCAGGGCACGGGGACTGAAGCTTTCTTT. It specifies CASSEPEQGTGTEAFF.

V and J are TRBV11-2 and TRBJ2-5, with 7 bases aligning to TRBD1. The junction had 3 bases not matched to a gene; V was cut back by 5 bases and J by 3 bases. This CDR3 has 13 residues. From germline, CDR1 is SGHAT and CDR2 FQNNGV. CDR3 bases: TGTGCCAGCAGCCAAGGGACAGAAGAGACCCAGTACTTC. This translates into CASSQGTEETQYF.

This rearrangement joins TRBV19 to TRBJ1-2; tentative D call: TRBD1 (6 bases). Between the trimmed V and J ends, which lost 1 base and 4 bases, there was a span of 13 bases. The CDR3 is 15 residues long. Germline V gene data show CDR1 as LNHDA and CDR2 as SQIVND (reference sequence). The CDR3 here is CASSIVGAPFYGYTF. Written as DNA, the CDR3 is TGTGCCAGTAGTATAGTGGGGGCGCCCTTCTATGGCTACACCTTC.

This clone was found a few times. The CDR3 DNA reads as TGTGCCATCAGTGAGTCTTGGGTCCGGGACACTGAAGCTTTCTTT. This gives the protein CAISESWVRDTEAFF. J is TRBJ1-1 and V is TRBV10-3; the D is unclear. This CDR3 spans 15 amino acids. Trimming cost V 0 bases and J 3 bases, with 11 bases left between them. In germline, CDR1 is ENHRY, CDR2 SYGVKD.

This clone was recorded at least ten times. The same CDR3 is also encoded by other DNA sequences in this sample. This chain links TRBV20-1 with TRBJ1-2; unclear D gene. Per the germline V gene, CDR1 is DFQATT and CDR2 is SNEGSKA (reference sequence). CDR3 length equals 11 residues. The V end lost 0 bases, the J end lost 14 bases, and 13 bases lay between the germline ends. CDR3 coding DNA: TGCAGTGCTAGAGAAACGGCCCAAGGAACCTTC. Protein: CSARETAQGTF.

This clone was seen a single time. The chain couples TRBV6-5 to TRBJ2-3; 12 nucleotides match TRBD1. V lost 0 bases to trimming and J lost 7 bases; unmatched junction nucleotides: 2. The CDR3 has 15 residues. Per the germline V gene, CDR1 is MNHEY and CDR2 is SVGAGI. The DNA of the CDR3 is TGTGCCAGCAGTTACTCGGGGACAGGGGGCAATACGCAGTATTTT. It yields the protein CASSYSGTGGNTQYF.

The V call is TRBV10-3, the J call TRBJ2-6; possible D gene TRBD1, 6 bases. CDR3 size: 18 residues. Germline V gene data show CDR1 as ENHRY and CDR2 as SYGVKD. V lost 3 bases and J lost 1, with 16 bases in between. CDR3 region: CAISETGIRSSGANVLTF. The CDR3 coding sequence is TGTGCCATCAGTGAAACAGGGATCAGGTCTTCTGGGGCCAACGTCCTGACTTTC.

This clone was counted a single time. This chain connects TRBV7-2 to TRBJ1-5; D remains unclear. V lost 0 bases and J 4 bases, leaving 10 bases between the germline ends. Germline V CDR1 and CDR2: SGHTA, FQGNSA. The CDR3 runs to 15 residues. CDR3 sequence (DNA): TGTGCCAGCAGCTTAGCGCCCCGGGGAAATCAGCCCCAGCATTTT. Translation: CASSLAPRGNQPQHF.

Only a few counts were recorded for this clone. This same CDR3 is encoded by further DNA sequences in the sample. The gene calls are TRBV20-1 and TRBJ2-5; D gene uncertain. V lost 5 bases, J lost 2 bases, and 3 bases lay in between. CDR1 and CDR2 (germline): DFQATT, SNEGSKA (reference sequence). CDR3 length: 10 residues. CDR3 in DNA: TGCAGTGCTGGTCAAGAGACCCAGTACTTC. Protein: CSAGQETQYF.

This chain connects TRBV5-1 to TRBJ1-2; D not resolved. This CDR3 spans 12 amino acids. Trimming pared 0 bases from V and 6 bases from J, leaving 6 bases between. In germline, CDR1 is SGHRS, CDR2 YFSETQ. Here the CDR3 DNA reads TGCGCCAGCAGCTTGGACGGGAATGGCTACACCTTC. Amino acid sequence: CASSLDGNGYTF.

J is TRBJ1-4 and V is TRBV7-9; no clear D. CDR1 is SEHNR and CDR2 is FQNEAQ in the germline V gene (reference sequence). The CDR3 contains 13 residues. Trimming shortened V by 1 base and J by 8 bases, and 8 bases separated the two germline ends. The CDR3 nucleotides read TGTGCCAGCAGCTTAGACACTCGGGAAAAACTGTTTTTT. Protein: CASSLDTREKLFF.

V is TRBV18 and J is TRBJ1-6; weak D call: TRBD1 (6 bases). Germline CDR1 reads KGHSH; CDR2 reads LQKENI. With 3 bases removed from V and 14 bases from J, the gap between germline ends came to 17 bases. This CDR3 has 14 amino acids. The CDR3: CASSPSGAQVTLHF. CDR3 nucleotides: TGTGCCAGCTCACCTTCAGGGGCCCAGGTTACCCTCCACTTT.

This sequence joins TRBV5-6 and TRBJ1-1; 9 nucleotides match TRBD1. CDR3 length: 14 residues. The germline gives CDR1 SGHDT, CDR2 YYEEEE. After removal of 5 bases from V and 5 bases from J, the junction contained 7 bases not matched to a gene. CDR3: CASRLDRGGTEAFF. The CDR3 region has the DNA TGTGCCAGCAGACTTGACAGGGGGGGAACTGAAGCTTTCTTT.

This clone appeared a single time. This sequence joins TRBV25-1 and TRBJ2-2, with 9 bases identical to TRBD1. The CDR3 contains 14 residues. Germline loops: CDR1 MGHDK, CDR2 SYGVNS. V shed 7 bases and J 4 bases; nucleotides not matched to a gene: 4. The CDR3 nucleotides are TGTGCCAGCAATACAGGGGGCCCCACCGGGGAGCTGTTTTTT. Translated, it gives CASNTGGPTGELFF.

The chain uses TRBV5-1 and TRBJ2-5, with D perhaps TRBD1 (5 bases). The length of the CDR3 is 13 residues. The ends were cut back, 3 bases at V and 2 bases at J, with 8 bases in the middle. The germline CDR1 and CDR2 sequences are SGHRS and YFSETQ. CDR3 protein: CASSSRQQETQYF. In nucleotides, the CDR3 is TGCGCCAGCAGCTCCCGACAGCAAGAGACCCAGTACTTC.

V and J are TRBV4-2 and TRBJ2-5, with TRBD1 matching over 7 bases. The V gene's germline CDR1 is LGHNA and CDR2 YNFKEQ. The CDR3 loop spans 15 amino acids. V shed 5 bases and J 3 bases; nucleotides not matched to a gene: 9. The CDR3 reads CASSILGQKEETQYF. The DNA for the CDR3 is TGTGCCAGCAGCATACTGGGACAGAAAGAAGAGACCCAGTACTTC.

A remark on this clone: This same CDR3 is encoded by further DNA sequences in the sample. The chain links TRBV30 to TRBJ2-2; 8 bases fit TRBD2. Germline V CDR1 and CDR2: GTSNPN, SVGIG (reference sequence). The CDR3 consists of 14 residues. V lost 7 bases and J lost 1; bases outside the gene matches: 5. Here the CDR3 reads CASGRGENTGELFF. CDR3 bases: TGTGCCTCGGGGCGGGGGGAGAACACCGGGGAGCTGTTTTTT. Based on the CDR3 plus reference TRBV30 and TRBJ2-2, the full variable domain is SQTIHQWPATLVQPVGSPLSLECTVEGTSNPNLYWYRQAAGRGLQLLFYSVGIGQISSEVPQNLSASRPQDRQFILSSKKLLLSDSGFYLCASGRGENTGELFFGEGSRLTVL.

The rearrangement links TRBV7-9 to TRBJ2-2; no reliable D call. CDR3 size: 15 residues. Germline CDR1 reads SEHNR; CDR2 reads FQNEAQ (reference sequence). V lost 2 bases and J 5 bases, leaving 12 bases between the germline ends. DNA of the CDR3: TGTGCCAGCAGCTTACGACAAGGTGATACCGGGGAGCTGTTTTTT. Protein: CASSLRQGDTGELFF.

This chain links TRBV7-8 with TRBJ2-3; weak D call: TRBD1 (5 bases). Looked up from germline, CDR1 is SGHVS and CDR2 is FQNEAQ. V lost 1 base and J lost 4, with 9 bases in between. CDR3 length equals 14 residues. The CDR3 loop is CASSLVLGADTQYF. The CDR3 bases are TGTGCCAGCAGCTTAGTATTAGGGGCAGATACGCAGTATTTT.

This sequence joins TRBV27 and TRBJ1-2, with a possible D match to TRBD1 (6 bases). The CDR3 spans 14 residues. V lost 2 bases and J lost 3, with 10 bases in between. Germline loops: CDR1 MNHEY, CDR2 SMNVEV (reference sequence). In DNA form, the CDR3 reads TGTGCCAGCAGTTTAGGAAGGGGGGACTATGGCTACACCTTC. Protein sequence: CASSLGRGDYGYTF.

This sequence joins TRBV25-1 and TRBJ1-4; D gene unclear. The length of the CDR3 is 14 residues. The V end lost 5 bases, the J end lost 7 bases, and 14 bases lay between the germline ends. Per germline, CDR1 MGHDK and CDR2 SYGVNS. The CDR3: CASSQDIDSEKLFF. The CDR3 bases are TGTGCCAGCAGTCAAGACATTGATAGTGAAAAACTGTTTTTT.

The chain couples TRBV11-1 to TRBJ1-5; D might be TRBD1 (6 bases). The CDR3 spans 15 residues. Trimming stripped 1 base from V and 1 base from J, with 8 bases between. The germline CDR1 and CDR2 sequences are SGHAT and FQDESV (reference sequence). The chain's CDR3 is CASSLERGSNQPQHF. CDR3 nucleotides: TGTGCCAGCAGCTTAGAAAGGGGGAGCAATCAGCCCCAGCATTTT. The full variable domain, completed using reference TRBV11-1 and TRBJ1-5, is EAEVAQSPRYKITEKSQAVAFWCDPISGHATLYWYRQILGQGPELLVQFQDESVVDDSQLPKDRFSAERLKGVDSTLKIQPAELGDSAMYLCASSLERGSNQPQHFGDGTRLSIL.

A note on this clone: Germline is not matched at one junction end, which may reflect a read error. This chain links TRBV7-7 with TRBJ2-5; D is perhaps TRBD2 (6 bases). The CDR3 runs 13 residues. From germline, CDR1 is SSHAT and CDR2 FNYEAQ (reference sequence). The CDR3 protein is CASSQTLSGTQYF. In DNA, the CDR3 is TGTGCTAGCAGCCAAACACTTAGCGGGACCCAGTACTTC.

Here the CDR3 reads CSVLRTGGGTDTQYF. The CDR3 coding sequence is TGCAGCGTTCTCCGGACAGGGGGCGGGACAGATACGCAGTATTTT. The chain couples TRBV29-1 to TRBJ2-3; TRBD1 matches 11 bases. Trimming at V came to 5 bases and at J to 3 bases, leaving 7 bases not matched to a gene. The germline CDR1 and CDR2 sequences are SQVTM and ANQGSEA. This CDR3 has 15 amino acids.

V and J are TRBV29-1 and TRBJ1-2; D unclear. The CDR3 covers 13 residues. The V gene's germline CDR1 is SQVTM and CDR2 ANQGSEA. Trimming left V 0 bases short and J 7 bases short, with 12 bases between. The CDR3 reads CSVEEGWAAGYTF. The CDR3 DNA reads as TGCAGCGTTGAAGAGGGCTGGGCTGCTGGCTACACCTTC.

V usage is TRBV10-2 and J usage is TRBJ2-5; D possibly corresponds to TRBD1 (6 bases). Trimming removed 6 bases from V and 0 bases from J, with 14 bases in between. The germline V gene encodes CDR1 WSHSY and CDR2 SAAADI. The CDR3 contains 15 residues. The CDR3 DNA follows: TGCGCCAGCAGGCCCCCCCAGGGGAACCAAGAGACCCAGTACTTC. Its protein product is CASRPPQGNQETQYF.

The CDR3 sequence is CAWSVQYEQFF. The CDR3 DNA reads as TGTGCCTGGAGTGTACAGTATGAGCAGTTCTTC. The genes are TRBV30 and TRBJ2-1; unclear D gene. V gave up 0 bases and J gave up 8 bases, with 5 bases separating them. The CDR3 extends over 11 amino acids. Germline CDR1 reads GTSNPN; CDR2 reads SVGIG (reference sequence). The full variable domain, with the rest looked up from reference TRBV30 and TRBJ2-1, is SQTIHQWPATLVQPVGSPLSLECTVEGTSNPNLYWYRQAAGRGLQLLFYSVGIGQISSEVPQNLSASRPQDRQFILSSKKLLLSDSGFYLCAWSVQYEQFFGPGTRLTVL.

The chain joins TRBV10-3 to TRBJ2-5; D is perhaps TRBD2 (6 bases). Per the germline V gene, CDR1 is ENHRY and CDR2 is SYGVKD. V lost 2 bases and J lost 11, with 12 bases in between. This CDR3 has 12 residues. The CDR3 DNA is TGTGCCATCAGTGAGAACGGGAGCACTCAGTACTTC. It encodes CAISENGSTQYF.

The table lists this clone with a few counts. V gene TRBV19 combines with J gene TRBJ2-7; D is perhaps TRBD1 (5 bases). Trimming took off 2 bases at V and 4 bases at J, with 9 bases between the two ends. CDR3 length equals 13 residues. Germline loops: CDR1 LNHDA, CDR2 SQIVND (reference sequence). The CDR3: CASSIRQGYEQYF. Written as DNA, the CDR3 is TGTGCCAGTAGTATAAGGCAGGGTTACGAGCAGTACTTC. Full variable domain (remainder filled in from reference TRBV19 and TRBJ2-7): DGGITQSPKYLFRKEGQNVTLSCEQNLNHDAMYWYRQDPGQGLRLIYYSQIVNDFQKGDIAEGYSVSREKKESFPLTVTSAQKNPTAFYLCASSIRQGYEQYFGPGTRLTVT.